These 18 T cell receptor beta chains share one sample of origin, sequenced in a study of T cell responses to AZD1222 COVID-19 vaccine. The data were produced by immunoSEQ multiplex PCR, yet TCRdb's version contains in-frame clones alone and is incomplete. The table lists about 180,000 clones, 92% of them singletons, with approximately 1.9% in the top ten. Sequences were derived from peripheral blood, sampled 28 days after the second AZD1222 dose. These receptors originate from an adult who received the AZD1222 COVID-19 vaccine.

V is TRBV3-1 (or the pseudogene TRBV3-2) and J is TRBJ2-2; 7 bases are shared with TRBD1. Germline assignment: CDR1 LGHDT and CDR2 YNNKEL (reference sequence). Trimming at V came to 3 bases and at J to 4 bases, leaving 2 bases not matched to a gene. CDR3 length: 14 amino acids. The CDR3 spells CASSHAGGTGELFF. The CDR3 coding sequence is TGTGCCAGCAGCCATGCAGGGGGCACCGGGGAGCTGTTTTTT.

This clone was picked up one time. V and J are TRBV5-1 and TRBJ2-1; 8 positions match TRBD2. From germline, CDR1 is SGHRS and CDR2 YFSETQ. The CDR3 contains 14 residues. The junction had 3 bases not matched to a gene; V was cut back by 5 bases and J by 2 bases. The CDR3 here is CASSSGGPYNEQFF. The CDR3 coding sequence is TGCGCCAGCAGTTCGGGGGGGCCCTACAATGAGCAGTTCTTC.

The chain uses TRBV9 and TRBJ2-2; the D gene is possibly TRBD2 (5 bases). CDR1 and CDR2 (germline): SGDLS, YYNGEE. The CDR3 is 14 residues long. With 3 bases removed from V and 1 base from J, the gap between germline ends came to 7 bases. CDR3 in amino acids: CASSAGLNTGELFF. As DNA, the CDR3 is TGTGCCAGCAGCGCCGGACTGAACACCGGGGAGCTGTTTTTT.

The chain recombines TRBV19 with TRBJ1-4, with TRBD1 matching 7 bases. This CDR3 comprises 15 residues. The germline gives CDR1 LNHDA, CDR2 SQIVND (reference sequence). V was pared by 7 bases and J by 6 bases, with 11 bases of the junction left unmatched. The CDR3 loop is CASTSLGGGDEKLFF. The CDR3 DNA is TGTGCCAGTACTTCGCTAGGAGGGGGCGATGAAAAACTGTTTTTT.

The chain couples TRBV7-3 to TRBJ2-2; the D gene is possibly TRBD1 (7 bases). Trimming removed 1 base from V and 4 bases from J, with 10 bases in between. CDR1 and CDR2 from the germline V gene are SGHTA and FQGTGA. The CDR3 runs 15 residues. CDR3 amino acids: CASSLRQGGTGELFF. In DNA, the CDR3 is TGTGCCAGCAGCTTAAGGCAGGGGGGCACCGGGGAGCTGTTTTTT.

The CDR3 DNA reads TGTGCCAGCAGTTTGGTTGCAGGGGGAGCAGTTAATTCACCCCTCCACTTT. As protein: CASSLVAGGAVNSPLHF. The chain uses TRBV28 and TRBJ1-6; 7 bases fit TRBD1. V gave up 3 bases and J gave up 6 bases; unmatched junction bases: 11. Germline V lookup: CDR1 MDHEN, CDR2 SYDVKM. This CDR3 has 17 residues.

The rearrangement joins TRBV9 to TRBJ1-2; a possible D gene is TRBD1 (6 bases). CDR3 length: 15 residues. Trimming cost V 0 bases and J 4 bases, with 13 bases left between them. CDR1 SGDLS and CDR2 YYNGEE come from the germline V gene. CDR3: CASSVDLGAGYGYTF. CDR3 in DNA: TGTGCCAGCAGCGTAGATCTGGGGGCGGGCTATGGCTACACCTTC.

The chain's CDR3 is CASSLRFQGGSYGYTF. Here the CDR3 DNA reads TGTGCCAGCAGCTTAAGGTTTCAGGGTGGCTCGTATGGCTACACCTTC. This sequence joins TRBV7-8 and TRBJ1-2; tentative D call: TRBD1 (5 bases). Per germline, CDR1 SGHVS and CDR2 FQNEAQ. Trimming left V 2 bases short and J 5 bases short, with 18 bases between. There are 16 residues in the CDR3.

The chain carries TRBV7-9 and TRBJ1-1; D unresolved. This CDR3 has 13 residues. V was shortened by 3 bases and J by 0 bases, with 5 bases between the two germline ends. In germline, CDR1 is SEHNR, CDR2 FQNEAQ (reference sequence). CDR3 loop: CASSFVMNTEAFF. CDR3 nucleotide sequence: TGTGCCAGCAGCTTTGTAATGAACACTGAAGCTTTCTTT.

J is TRBJ2-5 and V is TRBV29-1; D gene ambiguous. Trimming removed 8 bases at V and 5 bases at J, with 15 bases between. In germline, CDR1 is SQVTM, CDR2 ANQGSEA. The CDR3 runs to 12 residues. The DNA of the CDR3 is TGCAGCACCCGGACGGAAGGCGAGACCCAGTACTTC. As protein: CSTRTEGETQYF.

The chain recombines TRBV28 with TRBJ1-1, with 9 bases that match TRBD1. This CDR3 has 12 amino acids. The germline V gene has CDR1 MDHEN and CDR2 SYDVKM. V was clipped by 5 bases and J by 11 bases; unmatched bases: 6. CDR3 amino acids: CASSPGDRVAFF. The CDR3 region has the DNA TGTGCCAGCAGTCCGGGGGACAGGGTGGCTTTCTTT.

In DNA form, the CDR3 reads TGTGCCAGAAGCACGACAGGGAGCTACGAGCAGTACTTC. Translating it yields CARSTTGSYEQYF. The chain recombines TRBV7-5 with TRBJ2-7; the D call TRBD1 from the table was never checked on the DNA. TRBV7-5 is flagged as a pseudogene. The CDR3 is made up of 13 amino acids.

This clone was detected a few times. The CDR3 is CASSLTGRSPLHF. Written as DNA, the CDR3 is TGTGCCAGCAGTTTAACAGGCCGGTCACCCCTCCACTTT. The chain combines TRBV27 with TRBJ1-6; tentatively, D is TRBD1 (5 bases). Trimming left V 2 bases short and J 10 bases short, with 9 bases between. The CDR3 contains 13 residues. Germline CDR1 and CDR2: MNHEY and SMNVEV (reference sequence).

The J gene is TRBJ1-1, the V gene TRBV5-4; tentative D call: TRBD1 (5 bases). CDR1 SGHNT and CDR2 YYREEE come from the germline V gene (reference sequence). CDR3 size: 12 residues. V was pared by 4 bases and J by 11 bases, with 15 bases between. The CDR3 reads CASSVGEGLAFF. In DNA form, the CDR3 reads TGTGCCAGCAGCGTGGGGGAAGGGTTGGCTTTCTTT.

For the CDR3, the DNA is TGTGCCAGCAGCTTAGGCAGGGCAGAGGAAAAACTGTTTTTT. Its translation is CASSLGRAEEKLFF. The chain carries TRBV7-9 and TRBJ1-4; D might be TRBD1 (5 bases). This CDR3 has 14 residues. Trimming shortened V by 1 base and J by 8 bases, and 11 bases separated the two germline ends. CDR1 SEHNR and CDR2 FQNEAQ come from the germline V gene (reference sequence).

The chain uses TRBV7-3 and TRBJ2-5; D gene unclear. Germline CDR1 SGHTA, CDR2 FQGTGA. The V and J ends lost 4 bases and 0 bases respectively, with 6 bases between them. CDR3 length: 13 amino acids. The CDR3 DNA is TGTGCCAGCAGCTCTGGGTACCAAGAGACCCAGTACTTC. It specifies CASSSGYQETQYF.

The rearrangement uses TRBV5-6 and TRBJ1-6; D is unresolved. V lost 2 bases, J lost 5 bases, and 14 bases lay in between. The germline gives CDR1 SGHDT, CDR2 YYEEEE. The CDR3 has 16 amino acids. The CDR3 loop is CASSFGLVPDNSPLHF. CDR3 sequence (DNA): TGTGCCAGCAGCTTTGGTCTGGTTCCGGATAATTCACCCCTCCACTTT.

The rearrangement uses TRBV9 and TRBJ1-2; no firm D call. The ends were cut back, 3 bases at V and 3 bases at J, with 6 bases in the middle. The CDR3 spans 12 residues. Germline V gives CDR1 SGDLS, CDR2 YYNGEE. CDR3 DNA sequence: TGTGCCAGCAGCGGGATGGACTATGGCTACACCTTC. It yields the protein CASSGMDYGYTF.